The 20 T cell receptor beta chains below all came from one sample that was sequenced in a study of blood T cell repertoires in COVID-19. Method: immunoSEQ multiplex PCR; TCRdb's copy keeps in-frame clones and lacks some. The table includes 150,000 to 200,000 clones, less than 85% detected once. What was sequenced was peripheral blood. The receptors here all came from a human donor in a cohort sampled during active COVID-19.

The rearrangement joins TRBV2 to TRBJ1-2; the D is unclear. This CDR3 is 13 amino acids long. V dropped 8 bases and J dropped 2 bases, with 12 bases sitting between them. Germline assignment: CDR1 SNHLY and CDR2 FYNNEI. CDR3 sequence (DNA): TGTGCCAGCCCGAGGACTGGGAACTATGGCTACACCTTC. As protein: CASPRTGNYGYTF.

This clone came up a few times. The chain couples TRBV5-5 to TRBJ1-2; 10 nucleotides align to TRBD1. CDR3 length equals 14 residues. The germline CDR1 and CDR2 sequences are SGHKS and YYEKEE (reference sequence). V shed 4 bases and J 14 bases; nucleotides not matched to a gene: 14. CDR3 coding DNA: TGTGCCAGCAGCGGGGGACAGGGGCCTTCTATGGGGACCTTC. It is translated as CASSGGQGPSMGTF.

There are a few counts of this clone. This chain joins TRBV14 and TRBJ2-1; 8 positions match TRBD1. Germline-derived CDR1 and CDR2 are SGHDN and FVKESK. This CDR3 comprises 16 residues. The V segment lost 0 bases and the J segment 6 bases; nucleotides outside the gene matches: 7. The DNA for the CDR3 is TGTGCCAGCAGCCAAGACATTGCCGGGACAGGCAATGAGCAGTTCTTC. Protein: CASSQDIAGTGNEQFF.

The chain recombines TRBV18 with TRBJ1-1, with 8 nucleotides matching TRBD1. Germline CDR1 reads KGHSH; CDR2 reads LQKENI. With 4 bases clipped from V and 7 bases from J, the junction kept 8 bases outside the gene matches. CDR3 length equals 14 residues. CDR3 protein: CASSQAGGLDEAFF. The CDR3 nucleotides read TGTGCCAGCTCACAAGCAGGGGGCTTGGATGAAGCTTTCTTT.

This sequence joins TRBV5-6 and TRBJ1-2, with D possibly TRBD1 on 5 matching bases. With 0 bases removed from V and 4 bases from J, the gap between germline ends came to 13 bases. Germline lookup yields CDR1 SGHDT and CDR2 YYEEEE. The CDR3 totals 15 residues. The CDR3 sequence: CASSLAAQGIYGYTF. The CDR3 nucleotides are TGTGCCAGCAGCTTGGCCGCTCAGGGAATCTATGGCTACACCTTC.

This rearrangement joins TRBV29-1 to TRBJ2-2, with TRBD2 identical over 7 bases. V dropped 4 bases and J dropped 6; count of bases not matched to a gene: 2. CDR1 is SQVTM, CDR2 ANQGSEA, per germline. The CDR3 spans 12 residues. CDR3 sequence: CSVGGGAGELFF. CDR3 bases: TGCAGCGTTGGGGGGGGAGCCGGGGAGCTGTTTTTT.

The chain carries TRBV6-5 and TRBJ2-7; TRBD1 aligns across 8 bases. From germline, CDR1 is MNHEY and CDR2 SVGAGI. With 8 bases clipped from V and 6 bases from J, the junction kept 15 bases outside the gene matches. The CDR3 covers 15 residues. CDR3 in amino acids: CASSRVGQGSAEQYF. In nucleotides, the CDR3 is TGTGCCAGCTCTCGGGTCGGACAGGGATCCGCCGAGCAGTACTTC.

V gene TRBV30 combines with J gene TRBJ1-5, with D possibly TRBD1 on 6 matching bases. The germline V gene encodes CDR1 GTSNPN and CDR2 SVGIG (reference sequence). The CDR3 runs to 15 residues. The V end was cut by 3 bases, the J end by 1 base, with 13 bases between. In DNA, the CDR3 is TGTGCCTGGAGGGGTAGGGGGACCAGCAATCAGCCCCAGCATTTT. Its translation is CAWRGRGTSNQPQHF.

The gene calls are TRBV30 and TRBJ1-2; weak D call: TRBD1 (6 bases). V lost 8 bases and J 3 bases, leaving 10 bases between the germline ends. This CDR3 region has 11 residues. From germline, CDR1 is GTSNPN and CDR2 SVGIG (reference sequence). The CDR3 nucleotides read TGTGCCAGGGGGAGAGACTATGGCTACACCTTC. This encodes CARGRDYGYTF.

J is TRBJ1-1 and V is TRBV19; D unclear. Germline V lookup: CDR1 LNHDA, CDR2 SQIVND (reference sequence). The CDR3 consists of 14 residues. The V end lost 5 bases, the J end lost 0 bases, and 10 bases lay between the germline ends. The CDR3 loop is CASSEEGMNTEAFF. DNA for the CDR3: TGTGCCAGTAGTGAGGAGGGTATGAACACTGAAGCTTTCTTT.

DNA for the CDR3: TGTGCCAGCAGCGTGGGGGGATTTGGACAGCCCCAGCATTTT. Translating it yields CASSVGGFGQPQHF. The V call is TRBV28, the J call TRBJ1-5; tentatively, D is TRBD1 (5 bases). Trimming stripped 6 bases from V and 7 bases from J, with 16 bases between. This CDR3 has 14 amino acids. Germline CDR1 MDHEN, CDR2 SYDVKM.

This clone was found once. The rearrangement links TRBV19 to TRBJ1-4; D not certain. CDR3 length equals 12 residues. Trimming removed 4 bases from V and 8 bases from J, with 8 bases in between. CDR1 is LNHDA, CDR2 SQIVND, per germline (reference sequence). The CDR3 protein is CASSTPQEKLFF. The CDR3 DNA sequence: TGTGCCAGTAGTACCCCCCAGGAAAAACTGTTTTTT.

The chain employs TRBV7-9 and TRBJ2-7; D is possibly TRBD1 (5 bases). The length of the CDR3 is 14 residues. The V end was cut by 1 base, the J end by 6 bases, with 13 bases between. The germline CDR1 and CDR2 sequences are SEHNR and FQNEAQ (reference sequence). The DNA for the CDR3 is TGTGCCAGCAGCTTAGATGGGGCAGGTCGCGAGCAGTACTTC. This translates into CASSLDGAGREQYF.

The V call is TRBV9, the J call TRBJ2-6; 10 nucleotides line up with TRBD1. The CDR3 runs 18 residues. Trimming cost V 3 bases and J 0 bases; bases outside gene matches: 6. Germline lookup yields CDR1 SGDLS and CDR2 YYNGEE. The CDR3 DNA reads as TGTGCCAGCAGCGCTCCTGGGACAGGGGTCTCTGGGGCCAACGTCCTGACTTTC. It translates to CASSAPGTGVSGANVLTF.

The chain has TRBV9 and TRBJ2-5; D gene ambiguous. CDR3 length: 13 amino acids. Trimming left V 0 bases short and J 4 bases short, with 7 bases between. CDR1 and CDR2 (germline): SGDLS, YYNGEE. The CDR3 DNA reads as TGTGCCAGCAGCGTAGGGCTGTTAGAGACCCAGTACTTC. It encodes CASSVGLLETQYF.

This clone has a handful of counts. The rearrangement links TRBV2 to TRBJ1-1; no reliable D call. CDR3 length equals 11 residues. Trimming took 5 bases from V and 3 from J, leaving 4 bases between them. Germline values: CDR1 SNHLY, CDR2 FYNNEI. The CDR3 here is CASSSYTEAFF. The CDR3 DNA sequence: TGTGCCAGCAGTTCATACACTGAAGCTTTCTTT. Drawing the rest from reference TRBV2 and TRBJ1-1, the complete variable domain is EPEVTQTPSHQVTQMGQEVILRCVPISNHLYFYWYRQILGQKVEFLVSFYNNEISEKSEIFDDQFSVERPDGSNFTLKIRSTKLEDSAMYFCASSSYTEAFFGQGTRLTVV.

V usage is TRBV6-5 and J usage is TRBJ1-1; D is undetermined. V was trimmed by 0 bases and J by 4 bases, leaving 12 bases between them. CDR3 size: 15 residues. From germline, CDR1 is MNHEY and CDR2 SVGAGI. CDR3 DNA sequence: TGTGCCAGCAGTTACTCGAATTTCGAGGCCACTGAAGCTTTCTTT. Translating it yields CASSYSNFEATEAFF.

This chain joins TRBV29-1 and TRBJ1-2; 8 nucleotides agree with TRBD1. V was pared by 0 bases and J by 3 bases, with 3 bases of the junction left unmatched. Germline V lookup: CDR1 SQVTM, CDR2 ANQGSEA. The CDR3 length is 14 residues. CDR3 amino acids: CSVEDSGQDYGYTF. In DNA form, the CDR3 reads TGCAGCGTTGAAGATTCGGGACAGGACTATGGCTACACCTTC.

CDR3 nucleotide sequence: TGTGCCAGCTCACGTGGACAGGGTAATGAGCAGTTCTTC. Translation gives CASSRGQGNEQFF. The chain employs TRBV18 and TRBJ2-1, with 8 bases identical to TRBD1. Germline assignment: CDR1 KGHSH and CDR2 LQKENI. V gave up 4 bases and J gave up 7 bases; unmatched junction bases: 3. CDR3 size: 13 residues.

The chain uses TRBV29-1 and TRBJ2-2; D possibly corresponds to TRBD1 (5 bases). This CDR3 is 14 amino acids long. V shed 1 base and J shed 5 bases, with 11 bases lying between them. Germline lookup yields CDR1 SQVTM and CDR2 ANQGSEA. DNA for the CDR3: TGCAGCGTTGAAGGGGGCTATGGGACCGGGGAGCTGTTTTTT. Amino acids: CSVEGGYGTGELFF.